This T cell receptor beta chain is drawn from a study of cytomegalovirus exposure and HLA in healthy donors. Germline-derived CDR1 and CDR2 are WNHNN and SYGVQD (reference sequence). CDR3 length: 12 amino acids. The ends lost 11 bases at V and 8 bases at J; junction bases unmatched: 9. Of note for this clone: The antigen is undetermined.

Overall study results and limits: The likely explanation for a cluster of highly shared sequence variants was sequencing artifact.

Vbeta (60) and Jbeta (13) primers were used in the PCR. The repertoire was sequenced with immunoSEQ multiplex PCR; TCRdb's copy has only in-frame clones and lacks some. The table shows 50,000 to 65,000 clones, with more than 70% occurring only once. The specimen was PBMCs. The J gene is TRBJ2-1, the V gene TRBV10-1, with TRBD2 matching 7 bases. The clonotype was recovered from a woman younger than 30 in good health and CMV-seronegative. DNA for the CDR3: TGCGCCTCGGGGGGTAGCGGCGATGAGCAGTTCTTC. Amino acid sequence: CASGGSGDEQFF.